Listed below are T cell receptor beta chains from one sample, sequenced in a study of blood T cell repertoires in COVID-19. Generated by immunoSEQ multiplex PCR, the TCRdb table keeps only in-frame clones and is missing some. The sample shows 150,000 or so clones, over 80% of them seen only once. Sequencing input: peripheral blood. These receptors were taken from a human donor in a cohort sampled during active COVID-19. CDR3s include the opening cysteine and the closing phenylalanine or tryptophan. The order of the fields is V gene, J gene, D gene, clone size, CDR3 protein, CDR3 DNA. The D gene is left open where the match is weak. A row's size may be missing; if present it is once, few, many or a size class.

>TRBV6-5|TRBJ1-3|.|.
CASSPNFPGNTIYF
TGTGCCAGCAGTCCCAACTTCCCTGGAAACACCATATATTTT
>TRBV7-9|TRBJ2-7|.|.
CASTLHFLDEQYF
TGTGCCAGCACCTTACACTTCCTCGACGAGCAGTACTTC
>TRBV6-2/TRBV6-3|TRBJ2-7|.|.
CASSWAGNDYEQYF
TGTGCCAGCAGTTGGGCAGGGAACGACTACGAGCAGTACTTC
>TRBV4-1|TRBJ1-2|TRBD1|.
CASSLGQGYGYTF
TGCGCCAGCAGTCTGGGACAGGGCTATGGCTACACCTTC
>TRBV6-5|TRBJ2-2|TRBD1|.
CASSYIQGGWTGELFF
TGTGCCAGCAGTTACATACAGGGGGGATGGACCGGGGAGCTGTTTTTT
>TRBV10-1|TRBJ2-7|TRBD2|few
CASSDKTSGRGEQYF
TGCGCCAGCAGTGATAAGACTAGCGGGAGGGGTGAGCAGTACTTC
>TRBV7-3|TRBJ1-1|TRBD1|few
CASSLGQGDPEAFF
TGTGCCAGCAGCTTAGGCCAGGGGGACCCTGAAGCTTTCTTT
>TRBV11-2|TRBJ2-3|TRBD2|.
CASSNPRATSGSNTDTQYF
TGTGCCAGCAGCAACCCCAGAGCGACTAGCGGGAGTAACACAGATACGCAGTATTTT
>TRBV9|TRBJ1-1|.|.
CASSAQGPGGGTEAFF
TGTGCCAGCAGCGCCCAGGGCCCCGGGGGGGGGACTGAAGCTTTCTTT
>TRBV3-1/TRBV3-2|TRBJ1-4|.|once
CASSPSTFRQAANEKLFF
TGTGCCAGCAGCCCCTCTACTTTCCGACAAGCAGCTAATGAAAAACTGTTTTTT
>TRBV9|TRBJ2-2|TRBD2|.
CASSVGAGGLLNTGELFF
TGTGCCAGCAGCGTAGGGGCGGGAGGATTACTAAACACCGGGGAGCTGTTTTTT
>TRBV18|TRBJ2-1|TRBD2|.
CASSSRTSGRDSEQFF
TGTGCCAGCTCATCGAGGACTAGCGGGAGAGATAGTGAGCAGTTCTTC
>TRBV29-1|TRBJ2-5|TRBD1|.
CSVDGGRGRETQYF
TGCAGCGTTGATGGAGGCAGGGGGAGAGAGACCCAGTACTTC
>TRBV9|TRBJ2-2|.|few
CASSVVEATGELFF
TGTGCCAGCAGCGTAGTTGAGGCCACCGGGGAGCTGTTTTTT
>TRBV11-2|TRBJ1-1|TRBD1|.
CASSFGQGVWNTEAFF
TGTGCCAGCAGCTTCGGTCAGGGGGTTTGGAACACTGAAGCTTTCTTT
>TRBV10-3|TRBJ2-7|TRBD2|.
CAISPGGREQYF
TGTGCCATCAGCCCGGGGGGTCGAGAGCAGTACTTC
>TRBV7-3|TRBJ2-1|TRBD2|.
CASSLEASGKNEQFF
TGTGCCAGCAGCTTAGAGGCTAGCGGGAAGAATGAGCAGTTCTTC
>TRBV6-5|TRBJ1-5|.|.
CASSPGQRGNQPQHF
TGTGCCAGCAGCCCCGGACAGAGAGGGAATCAGCCCCAGCATTTT
>TRBV7-7|TRBJ1-2|.|.
CASSPPGPTGGYTF
TGTGCTAGCAGCCCCCCCGGCCCAACCGGGGGCTACACCTTC
>TRBV7-9|TRBJ1-1|TRBD1|.
CASVPGQGNTEAFF
TGTGCCAGCGTACCGGGACAGGGGAACACTGAAGCTTTCTTT
>TRBV10-3|TRBJ2-7|.|once
CAISPGMNPLYEQYF
TGTGCCATCAGTCCAGGTATGAACCCTCTTTACGAGCAGTACTTC
>TRBV5-6|TRBJ1-4|TRBD1|.
CASSYGRRQGNEKLFF
TGTGCCAGCAGCTATGGACGTCGACAGGGAAATGAAAAACTGTTTTTT
>TRBV18|TRBJ1-5|.|.
CASSPTGLDQPQHF
TGTGCCAGCTCACCAACAGGATTAGATCAGCCCCAGCATTTT
>TRBV7-3|TRBJ2-3|.|once
CASSLGGPWDTQYF
TGTGCCAGCAGCTTAGGAGGGCCCTGGGATACGCAGTATTTT
>TRBV7-2|TRBJ2-1|TRBD1|.
CASSSRTGVDNEQFF
TGTGCCAGCAGCTCCCGGACAGGTGTTGACAATGAGCAGTTCTTC
>TRBV4-1|TRBJ1-4|.|few
CASSQAQGMGGEKLFF
TGCGCCAGCAGCCAGGCGCAGGGCATGGGCGGTGAAAAACTGTTTTTT
>TRBV9|TRBJ2-5|TRBD1|.
CASSVSSTGPQETQYF
TGTGCCAGCAGCGTGTCCTCGACAGGGCCCCAAGAGACCCAGTACTTC
>TRBV20-1|TRBJ2-5|TRBD1|.
CSASLPGQGGLDQETQYF
TGCAGTGCTAGTCTCCCGGGACAGGGAGGGTTGGACCAAGAGACCCAGTACTTC
>TRBV7-3|TRBJ2-2|TRBD2|few
CASRSSSGSSTGELFF
TGTGCCAGCAGGTCCTCTAGCGGGAGTAGCACCGGGGAGCTGTTTTTT
>TRBV6-1|TRBJ1-6|.|.
CASSETKTGINNSPLHF
TGTGCCAGCAGTGAAACTAAAACAGGGATAAATAATTCACCCCTCCACTTT
>TRBV18|TRBJ2-7|TRBD2|.
CASSPSRLAGTYEQYF
TGTGCCAGCTCACCAAGTCGACTAGCGGGAACCTACGAGCAGTACTTC
>TRBV5-4|TRBJ2-3|.|.
CASSLVGEGGDTQYF
TGTGCCAGCAGCTTGGTAGGGGAGGGGGGAGATACGCAGTATTTT
>TRBV27|TRBJ1-1|TRBD1|.
CASSQGQGTEAFF
TGTGCCAGCAGCCAGGGACAGGGCACTGAAGCTTTCTTT
>TRBV19|TRBJ2-4|.|.
CASSIPLGVKNIQYF
TGTGCCAGTAGTATCCCCCTAGGAGTCAAAAACATTCAGTACTTC
>TRBV10-3|TRBJ2-3|.|.
CAISEVLDDTQYF
TGTGCCATCAGTGAAGTCCTAGACGATACGCAGTATTTT
>TRBV7-3|TRBJ2-1|TRBD2|.
CASSLSPTSGANEQFF
TGTGCCAGCAGCTTAAGTCCCACTAGCGGGGCCAATGAGCAGTTCTTC
>TRBV19|TRBJ2-5|TRBD1|.
CASSDQTGGGEETQYF
TGTGCCAGTAGCGACCAAACAGGGGGCGGAGAAGAGACCCAGTACTTC
>TRBV5-4|TRBJ2-5|TRBD2|.
CASSIGLAGQETQYF
TGTGCCAGCAGCATAGGACTAGCGGGTCAAGAGACCCAGTACTTC
>TRBV5-1|TRBJ2-3|.|.
CASSRERGPDTQYF
TGCGCCAGCAGCCGGGAGAGGGGGCCAGATACGCAGTATTTT
>TRBV4-1|TRBJ1-4|.|.
CASSQLTALNEKLFF
TGCGCCAGCAGCCAGTTGACAGCACTTAATGAAAAACTGTTTTTT
>TRBV4-3|TRBJ1-1|.|.
CASSRVTGDTEAFF
TGCGCCAGCAGCCGTGTAACGGGGGACACTGAAGCTTTCTTT
>TRBV2|TRBJ2-2|.|.
CASSEKGAVGELFF
TGTGCCAGCAGTGAAAAAGGGGCGGTCGGGGAGCTGTTTTTT
>TRBV13|TRBJ1-1|.|.
CASSSTEEGPSPWPEAFF
TGTGCCAGCAGCTCGACGGAGGAGGGACCCTCCCCGTGGCCTGAAGCTTTCTTT
>TRBV19|TRBJ2-2|.|once
CASSLQMNTGELFF
TGTGCCAGTAGTTTGCAGATGAACACCGGGGAGCTGTTTTTT